These 8 T cell receptor beta chains were all obtained from the same sample, sequenced in a study of T cells in narcolepsy (dated by TCRdb to between 2017 and 2018). The method behind the library was the immunoSEQ multiplex PCR assay. Entries here come from immuneACCESS through TCRdb and include only in-frame sequences with V and J called. Some clones fail to appear in such tables; in the studies checked, an unresolved V gene covers under half of the shortfall, and the cause of the remainder is unknown. This sample holds some 23,000 clones; approximately 85% were observed only once. 1.3% of the sample comes from the top ten. Sequencing was carried out using CD45RA- memory CD4+ T cells from PBMCs. This sample's cell subset or site label indicates: memory T cells sorted ex vivo from peripheral blood. Receptor source: a human donor with narcolepsy.

This clone was seen only a few times. This chain uses TRBV25-1 with TRBJ2-5; possible D gene TRBD1, 6 bases. Germline V lookup: CDR1 MGHDK, CDR2 SYGVNS. The CDR3 totals 14 residues. V lost 8 bases to trimming and J lost 0 bases, with 13 bases between them. The CDR3, as DNA: TGTGCCAGCCTGGGGGCAGCCTACCAAGAGACCCAGTACTTC. Encoded protein: CASLGAAYQETQYF.

The chain employs TRBV6-1 and TRBJ1-2; D gene ambiguous. V was shortened by 3 bases and J by 3 bases, with 8 bases between the two germline ends. The CDR3 loop spans 13 amino acids. Germline CDR1 MNHNS, CDR2 SASEGT. CDR3 nucleotides: TGTGCCAGCAGTGAGACGGTTTACTATGGCTACACCTTC. Translating gives CASSETVYYGYTF.

V gene TRBV6-5 combines with J gene TRBJ2-5, with 8 bases identical to TRBD2. The assigned J gene may be wrong: the sequence end matches TRBJ2-7 better. The germline V gene has CDR1 MNHEY and CDR2 SVGAGI. This CDR3 comprises 15 residues. In DNA form, the CDR3 reads TGTGCCAGCAGTTACTCCAGGACTAGCTTCTACGAGCAGTACTTC. Translation: CASSYSRTSFYEQYF.

The CDR3 DNA follows: TGTGCCAGCTCCGATAGACAGGGCCCAGATACGCAGTATTTT. This encodes CASSDRQGPDTQYF. The genes are TRBV18 and TRBJ2-3, with 7 bases lining up with TRBD1. Per the germline V gene, CDR1 is KGHSH and CDR2 is LQKENI. J was trimmed by 4 bases and V by 6 bases; bases with no gene match: 7. CDR3 length: 14 amino acids.

This chain connects TRBV18 to TRBJ2-6; D uncertain. The CDR3 has 16 amino acids. Germline lookup yields CDR1 KGHSH and CDR2 LQKENI. The V gene lost 4 bases and the J gene lost 0 bases, with 10 bases spanning the gap. Written as DNA, the CDR3 is TGTGCCAGCTCACGCGGACCGGGCTCTGGGGCCAACGTCCTGACTTTC. Amino acid sequence: CASSRGPGSGANVLTF.

This sequence joins TRBV6-5 and TRBJ2-7; TRBD1 is a possible D gene (6 bases). This CDR3 comprises 13 residues. CDR1 and CDR2 (germline): MNHEY, SVGAGI. V lost 5 bases and J 8 bases, leaving 16 bases between the germline ends. The CDR3 region is CASSTQGQPKQYF. CDR3 coding DNA: TGTGCCAGCAGTACTCAAGGACAGCCGAAGCAGTACTTC.

The chain combines TRBV21-1 with TRBJ2-7; TRBD2, the table's D call, lacks a check against the DNA. TRBV21-1 is noted as a pseudogene. The CDR3 has 17 amino acids. DNA of the CDR3: TGTGCCAGGAAGGGGACTAGCGGGAGCGATAGCGCCTACGAGCAGTACTTC. Translating it yields CARKGTSGSDSAYEQYF.

The chain combines TRBV6-1 with TRBJ1-5; 9 nucleotides match TRBD1. Germline values: CDR1 MNHNS, CDR2 SASEGT. Trimming cost V 6 bases and J 7 bases; bases outside gene matches: 10. The CDR3 covers 15 residues. The DNA for the CDR3 is TGTGCCAGCAGCCCCTCCGGGACAGGGCGACAGCCCCAGCATTTT. Amino acid sequence: CASSPSGTGRQPQHF.